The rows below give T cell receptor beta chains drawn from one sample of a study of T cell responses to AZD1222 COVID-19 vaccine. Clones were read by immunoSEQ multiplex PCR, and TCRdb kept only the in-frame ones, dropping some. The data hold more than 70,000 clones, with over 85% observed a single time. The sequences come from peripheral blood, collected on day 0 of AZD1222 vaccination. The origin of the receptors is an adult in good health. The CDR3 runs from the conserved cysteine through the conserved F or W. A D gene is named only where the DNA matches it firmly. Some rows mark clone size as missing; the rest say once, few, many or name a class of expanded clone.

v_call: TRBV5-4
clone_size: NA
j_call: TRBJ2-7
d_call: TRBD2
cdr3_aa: CASSRSGAVSYEQYF
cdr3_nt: TGTGCCAGCAGCCGTAGCGGGGCAGTCTCCTACGAGCAGTACTTC

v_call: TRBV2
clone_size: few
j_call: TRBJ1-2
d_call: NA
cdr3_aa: CASSEGGRNIYGYTF
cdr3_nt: TGTGCCAGCAGCGAGGGGGGCCGGAATATCTATGGCTACACCTTC

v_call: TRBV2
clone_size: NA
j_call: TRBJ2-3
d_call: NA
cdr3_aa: CASRDTYTDTQYF
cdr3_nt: TGTGCCAGCAGGGACACCTACACAGATACGCAGTATTTT

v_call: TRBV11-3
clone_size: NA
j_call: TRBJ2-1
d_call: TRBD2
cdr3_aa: CASRRGGLAGVGDEQFF
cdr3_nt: TGTGCCAGCAGGCGGGGGGGACTAGCGGGAGTAGGCGATGAGCAGTTCTTC

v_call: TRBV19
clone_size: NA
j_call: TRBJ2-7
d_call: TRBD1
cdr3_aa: CASRTRQGTYEQYF
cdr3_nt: TGTGCCAGTAGGACCAGACAGGGAACCTACGAGCAGTACTTC

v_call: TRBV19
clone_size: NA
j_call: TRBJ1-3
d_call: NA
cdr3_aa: CASSIGRIRSGNTIYF
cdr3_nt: TGTGCCAGTAGTATCGGTAGGATTCGCTCTGGAAACACCATATATTTT

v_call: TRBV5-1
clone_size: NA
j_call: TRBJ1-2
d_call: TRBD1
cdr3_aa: CASSPGQGRGYGYTF
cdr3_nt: TGCGCCAGCAGCCCGGGACAGGGCCGGGGTTATGGCTACACCTTC

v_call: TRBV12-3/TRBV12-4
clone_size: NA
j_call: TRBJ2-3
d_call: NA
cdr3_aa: CASRPDLYTQYF
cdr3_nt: TGTGCCAGCAGGCCGGACTTGTATACGCAGTATTTT

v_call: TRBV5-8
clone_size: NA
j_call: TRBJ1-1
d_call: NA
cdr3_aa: CASRSAGRENTEAFF
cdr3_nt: TGTGCCAGCAGAAGTGCGGGACGGGAGAACACTGAAGCTTTCTTT

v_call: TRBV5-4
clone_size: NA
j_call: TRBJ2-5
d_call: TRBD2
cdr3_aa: CASSTAGLAGETQYF
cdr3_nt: TGTGCCAGCAGCACGGCGGGACTAGCAGGGGAGACCCAGTACTTC

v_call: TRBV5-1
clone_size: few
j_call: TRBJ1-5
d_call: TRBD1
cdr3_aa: CASSPTGNNQPQHF
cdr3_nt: TGCGCCAGCAGCCCGACAGGGAACAATCAGCCCCAGCATTTT

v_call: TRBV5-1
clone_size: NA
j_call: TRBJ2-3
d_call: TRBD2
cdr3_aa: CASSLDGSGGASAQYF
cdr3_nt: TGCGCCAGCAGCTTGGACGGTAGCGGGGGGGCCAGTGCGCAGTATTTT

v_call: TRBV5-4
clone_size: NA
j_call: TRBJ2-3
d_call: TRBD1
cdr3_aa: CASSFPQGARADTQYF
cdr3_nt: TGTGCCAGCAGCTTCCCCCAGGGGGCGAGGGCAGATACGCAGTATTTT

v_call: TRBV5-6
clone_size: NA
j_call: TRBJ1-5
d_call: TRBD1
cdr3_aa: CASTHGGQGPQPQHF
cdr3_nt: TGTGCCAGCACCCACGGGGGACAGGGCCCGCAGCCCCAGCATTTT

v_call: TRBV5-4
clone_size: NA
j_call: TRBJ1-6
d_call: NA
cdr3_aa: CASSRDQVKAPLHF
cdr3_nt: TGTGCCAGCAGCCGCGATCAGGTTAAAGCACCCCTCCACTTT

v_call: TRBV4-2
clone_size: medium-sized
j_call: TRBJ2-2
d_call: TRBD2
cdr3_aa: CASTLTSGDTTGELFF
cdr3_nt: TGTGCCAGCACCTTGACTAGCGGGGACACCACCGGGGAGCTGTTTTTT

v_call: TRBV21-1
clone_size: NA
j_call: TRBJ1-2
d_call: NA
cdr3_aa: CASSRCRRAIHSYGYTF
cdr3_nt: TGTGCCAGCAGCCGGTGCCGCAGGGCCATACATTCCTATGGCTACACCTTC

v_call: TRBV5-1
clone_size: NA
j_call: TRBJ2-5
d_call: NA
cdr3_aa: CASSSDPQGRETQYF
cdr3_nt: TGCGCCAGCAGCTCAGACCCCCAGGGTCGAGAGACCCAGTACTTC

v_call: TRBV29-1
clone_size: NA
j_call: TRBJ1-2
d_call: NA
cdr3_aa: CSVELVGVPSGYTF
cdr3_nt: TGCAGCGTTGAGCTAGTAGGGGTTCCCTCTGGCTACACCTTC

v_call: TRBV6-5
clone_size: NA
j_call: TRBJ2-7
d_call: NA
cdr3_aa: CASTGSRYEQYF
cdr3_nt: TGTGCCAGCACAGGTTCCCGCTACGAGCAGTACTTC

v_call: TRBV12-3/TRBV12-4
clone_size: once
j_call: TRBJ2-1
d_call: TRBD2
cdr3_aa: CASSSGTSNEQFF
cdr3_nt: TGTGCCAGCAGCTCTGGGACTAGCAATGAGCAGTTCTTC

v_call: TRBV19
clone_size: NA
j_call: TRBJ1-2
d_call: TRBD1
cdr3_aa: CASSIRGQGFNYGYTF
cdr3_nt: TGTGCCAGTAGTATCAGGGGACAGGGCTTTAACTATGGCTACACCTTC

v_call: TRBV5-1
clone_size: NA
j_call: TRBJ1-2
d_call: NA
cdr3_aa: CASSLNQGYGYTF
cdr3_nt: TGCGCCAGCAGCTTGAACCAGGGGTATGGCTACACCTTC

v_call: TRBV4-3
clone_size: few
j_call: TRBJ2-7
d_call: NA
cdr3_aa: CASSQERGIAYEQYF
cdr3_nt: TGCGCCAGCAGCCAAGAACGGGGCATTGCCTACGAGCAGTACTTC

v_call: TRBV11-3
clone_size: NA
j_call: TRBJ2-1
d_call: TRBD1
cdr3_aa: CASSARTGGSSYNEQFF
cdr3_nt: TGTGCCAGCAGCGCAAGGACAGGCGGAAGCTCCTACAATGAGCAGTTCTTC

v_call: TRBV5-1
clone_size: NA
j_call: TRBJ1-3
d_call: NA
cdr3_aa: CASTPGTAGNTIYF
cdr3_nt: TGCGCCAGCACTCCGGGGACTGCTGGAAACACCATATATTTT

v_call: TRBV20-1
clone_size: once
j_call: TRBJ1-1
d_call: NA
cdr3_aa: CSARQNTEAFF
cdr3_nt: TGCAGTGCTCGTCAGAACACTGAAGCTTTCTTT

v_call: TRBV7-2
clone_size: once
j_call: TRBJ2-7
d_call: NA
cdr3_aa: CASSLRGRYYEQYF
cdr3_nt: TGTGCCAGCAGCTTACGGGGGCGGTACTACGAGCAGTACTTC

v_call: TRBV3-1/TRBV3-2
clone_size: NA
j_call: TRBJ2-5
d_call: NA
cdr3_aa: CASSQGAMGTQYF
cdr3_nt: TGTGCCAGCAGCCAAGGGGCTATGGGGACCCAGTACTTC

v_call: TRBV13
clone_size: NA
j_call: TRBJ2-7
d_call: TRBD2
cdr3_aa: CASSLVAGDARNEQYF
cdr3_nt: TGTGCCAGCAGCTTAGTGGCGGGAGACGCCAGGAACGAGCAGTACTTC

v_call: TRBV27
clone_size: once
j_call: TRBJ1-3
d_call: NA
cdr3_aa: CASSSQGVGGNTIYF
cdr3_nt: TGTGCCAGCAGCTCTCAGGGAGTAGGTGGAAACACCATATATTTT

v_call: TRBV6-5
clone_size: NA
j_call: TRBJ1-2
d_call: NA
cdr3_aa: CASSYGDRSYGYTF
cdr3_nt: TGTGCCAGCAGTTACGGGGACCGATCCTATGGCTACACCTTC

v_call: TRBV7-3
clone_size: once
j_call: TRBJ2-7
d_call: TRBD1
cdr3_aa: CASSSTGATEEQYF
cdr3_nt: TGTGCCAGCAGCTCGACAGGGGCTACAGAAGAGCAGTACTTC

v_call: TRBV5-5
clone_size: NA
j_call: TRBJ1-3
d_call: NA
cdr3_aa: CASRLFGQGRNTIYF
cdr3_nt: TGTGCCAGCAGGTTATTTGGGCAGGGACGAAACACCATATATTTT

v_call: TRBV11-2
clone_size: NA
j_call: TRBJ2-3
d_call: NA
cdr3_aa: CASSLDTVSDTQYF
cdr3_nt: TGTGCCAGCAGCCTCGATACCGTATCAGATACGCAGTATTTT

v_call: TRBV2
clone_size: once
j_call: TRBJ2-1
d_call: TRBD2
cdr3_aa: CASSVSTSTFQFF
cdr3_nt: TGTGCCAGCAGTGTCTCGACTAGCACCTTCCAGTTCTTC